The 20 T cell receptor beta chains reported below all come from one sample, sequenced in a study of blood T cell repertoires in COVID-19. Sequencing used immunoSEQ multiplex PCR; TCRdb keeps in-frame clones, though not all of them. The sample includes some 250,000 clones, roughly 80% of them seen just once. The sample was peripheral blood. Receptor source: a woman older than 75 with acute or convalescent COVID-19.

The chain has TRBV11-2 and TRBJ2-7; 14 bases match TRBD2. Germline CDR1 and CDR2: SGHAT and FQNNGV. This CDR3 spans 16 amino acids. The V gene end was trimmed by 2 bases and the J gene end by 3 bases; junction bases not matched to a gene: 3. CDR3 sequence (DNA): TGTGCCAGCAGCTTACCTGGGACTAGCGGGAGCTACGAGCAGTACTTC. Translating it yields CASSLPGTSGSYEQYF.

The rearrangement joins TRBV29-1 to TRBJ2-3; 8 bases align to TRBD2. Germline CDR1 reads SQVTM; CDR2 reads ANQGSEA. CDR3 length: 16 residues. J gave up 4 bases and V 7 bases, and 16 bases lay outside the gene matches. In DNA form, the CDR3 reads TGCAGCGCTCAGAAAGACGGAGCGGGGGAGTCAGATACGCAGTATTTT. Translated: CSAQKDGAGESDTQYF.

The gene calls are TRBV4-2 and TRBJ1-2; D remains ambiguous. CDR3 length: 11 residues. Between the trimmed V and J ends, which lost 1 base and 5 bases, there was a span of 2 bases. The V gene's germline CDR1 is LGHNA and CDR2 YNFKEQ. CDR3 sequence reads: CASSQAYGYTF. The CDR3 DNA follows: TGTGCCAGCAGCCAAGCATATGGCTACACCTTC.

This chain uses TRBV18 with TRBJ1-2; weak D call: TRBD1 (5 bases). V shed 2 bases and J shed 3 bases, with 16 bases lying between them. The germline V gene has CDR1 KGHSH and CDR2 LQKENI. The CDR3 loop spans 16 amino acids. Written as DNA, the CDR3 is TGTGCCAGCTCACCAGCCGGACATCGGGTAGACTATGGCTACACCTTC. As protein: CASSPAGHRVDYGYTF.

The J gene is TRBJ2-7, the V gene TRBV21-1; the tabulated D call, TRBD2, remains unverified against the DNA. TRBV21-1 is flagged as a pseudogene. This CDR3 is 13 amino acids long. This CDR3 reads CASRKTRTYEQYF. In DNA, the CDR3 is TGTGCCAGCAGGAAGACTAGGACCTACGAGCAGTACTTC.

J is TRBJ1-1 and V is TRBV28; 9 positions match TRBD1. The junction had 6 bases not matched to a gene; V was cut back by 6 bases and J by 1 base. This CDR3 spans 15 amino acids. The germline V gene has CDR1 MDHEN and CDR2 SYDVKM. CDR3 coding DNA: TGTGCCAGCAGGCAACAGGGGGCGGGGAACACTGAAGCTTTCTTT. Amino acid sequence: CASRQQGAGNTEAFF.

J is TRBJ1-4 and V is TRBV5-1, with a weak D call TRBD1 (5 bases). The CDR3 has 14 residues. Between the trimmed V and J ends, which lost 1 base and 5 bases, there was a span of 9 bases. The germline CDR1 and CDR2 sequences are SGHRS and YFSETQ. CDR3: CASSLQGGNEKLFF. DNA of the CDR3: TGCGCCAGCAGCTTGCAGGGAGGAAATGAAAAACTGTTTTTT.

This rearrangement joins TRBV3-1 (or the pseudogene TRBV3-2) to TRBJ2-3; 11 bases are a match to TRBD1. Trimming took 1 base from V and 10 from J; bases not matched to a gene: 10. The CDR3 loop spans 16 amino acids. Germline assignment: CDR1 LGHDT and CDR2 YNNKEL (reference sequence). The CDR3 loop is CASSQGDRGGHTSQYF. The CDR3 bases are TGTGCCAGCAGCCAAGGGGACAGGGGGGGTCATACTTCGCAGTATTTT.

The chain uses TRBV28 and TRBJ2-7, with 8 nucleotides matching TRBD2. The V and J ends lost 3 bases and 2 bases, in that order; junction bases with no gene match: 3. CDR1 is MDHEN and CDR2 is SYDVKM in the germline V gene. The CDR3 contains 14 residues. The CDR3 bases are TGTGCCAGCAGTTTTGCGGGGGGCGCCTACGAGCAGTACTTC. Encoded protein: CASSFAGGAYEQYF. The full variable domain, in which reference TRBV28 and TRBJ2-7 provide the parts outside the CDR3, is DVKVTQSSRYLVKRTGEKVFLECVQDMDHENMFWYRQDPGLGLRLIYFSYDVKMKEKGDIPEGYSVSREKKERFSLILESASTNQTSMYLCASSFAGGAYEQYFGPGTRLTVT.

This rearrangement joins TRBV10-1 to TRBJ2-2, with 9 bases aligning to TRBD1. This CDR3 has 15 residues. CDR1 is WNHNN and CDR2 is SYGVQD in the germline V gene (reference sequence). J gave up 6 bases and V 2 bases, and 4 bases lay outside the gene matches. The CDR3 bases are TGCGCCAGCAGTGAGCGGGACAGGGCTTCCGGGGAGCTGTTTTTT. Protein product: CASSERDRASGELFF.

The V call is TRBV5-4, the J call TRBJ2-3; the match to TRBD2 covers 14 bases. Trimming cost V 4 bases and J 8 bases; bases outside gene matches: 12. The CDR3 is made up of 17 amino acids. Per germline, CDR1 SGHNT and CDR2 YYREEE (reference sequence). As DNA, the CDR3 is TGTGCCAGCAGCCCAGGGACTAGCGGGGGCCTGTCGGGTACGCAGTATTTT. Amino acid sequence: CASSPGTSGGLSGTQYF.

The V and J genes are TRBV6-1 and TRBJ2-6, with D uncertain. Trimming shortened V by 3 bases and J by 0 bases, and 9 bases separated the two germline ends. Germline-derived CDR1 and CDR2 are MNHNS and SASEGT. This CDR3 spans 16 amino acids. This chain's CDR3 is CASSEAGSSGANVLTF. The CDR3 DNA sequence: TGTGCCAGCAGTGAGGCAGGCAGCTCTGGGGCCAACGTCCTGACTTTC.

The chain has TRBV24-1 and TRBJ2-1; D perhaps matches TRBD2 (5 bases). Trimming removed 3 bases from V and 7 bases from J, with 15 bases in between. The CDR3 runs 15 residues. CDR1 KGHDR and CDR2 SFDVKD come from the germline V gene. The chain's CDR3 is CATSDRAAPGNEQFF. Written as DNA, the CDR3 is TGTGCCACCAGTGATCGCGCTGCCCCGGGGAATGAGCAGTTCTTC.

The chain couples TRBV25-1 to TRBJ1-3; no definite D call. Germline V gene sequence: CDR1 MGHDK, CDR2 SYGVNS. The V end was cut by 10 bases, the J end by 4 bases, with 17 bases between. This CDR3 comprises 14 residues. The CDR3 DNA sequence: TGTGCCACCACTGTGGCCGGGGTAGGAAACACCATATATTTT. Encoded protein: CATTVAGVGNTIYF.

This chain links TRBV6-4 with TRBJ2-6; 9 bases fit TRBD2. Per the germline V gene, CDR1 is MRHNA and CDR2 is SNTAGT. V was clipped by 0 bases and J by 2 bases; unmatched bases: 14. The CDR3 is made up of 21 amino acids. CDR3 DNA: TGTGCCAGCAGTGACTCGACTATTTCGGGGCGGGAGGGCCCTGGGGCCAACGTCCTGACTTTC. The encoded protein is CASSDSTISGREGPGANVLTF.

The chain links TRBV19 to TRBJ2-2, with D possibly TRBD1 on 5 matching bases. Trimming removed 7 bases at V and 0 bases at J, with 9 bases between. The CDR3 has 14 residues. CDR1 is LNHDA, CDR2 SQIVND, per germline (reference sequence). The CDR3 spells CASMQGSNTGELFF. The CDR3 coding sequence is TGTGCCAGTATGCAGGGCTCGAACACCGGGGAGCTGTTTTTT.

This rearrangement joins TRBV4-1 to TRBJ2-3; weak D call: TRBD2 (5 bases). The V end was cut by 6 bases, the J end by 2 bases, with 15 bases between. Germline V gives CDR1 MGHRA, CDR2 YSYEKL. This CDR3 is 15 amino acids long. The CDR3 region is CASSYQRESTDTQYF. The CDR3 coding sequence is TGCGCCAGCAGTTACCAGAGGGAATCCACAGATACGCAGTATTTT.

V gene TRBV6-4 combines with J gene TRBJ2-3; 13 bases align to TRBD2. V dropped 5 bases and J dropped 3; count of bases not matched to a gene: 2. The CDR3 extends over 15 amino acids. Germline V CDR1 and CDR2: MRHNA, SNTAGT. CDR3 sequence: CASSRLAGGTDTQYF. The CDR3 bases are TGTGCCAGCAGTAGACTAGCGGGAGGTACAGATACGCAGTATTTT.

This chain links TRBV7-2 with TRBJ2-3, with D possibly TRBD2 on 6 matching bases. V was pared by 5 bases and J by 0 bases, with 12 bases between. Germline CDR1 SGHTA, CDR2 FQGNSA. The CDR3 runs to 15 residues. DNA of the CDR3: TGTGCCAGCAGCGTTCCGGGAGCTAGCACAGATACGCAGTATTTT. Translated: CASSVPGASTDTQYF.

This chain uses TRBV5-4 with TRBJ2-7; D is perhaps TRBD1 (6 bases). This CDR3 comprises 17 residues. Germline CDR1 SGHNT, CDR2 YYREEE (reference sequence). The V and J ends lost 0 bases and 1 base respectively, with 17 bases between them. CDR3 DNA: TGTGCCAGCAGCTTGGCAATGGGTCGGGACATATCCTACGAGCAGTACTTC. Amino acids: CASSLAMGRDISYEQYF.